This T cell receptor (beta chain) was sequenced for a study of T cell responses to AZD1222 COVID-19 vaccine. General observations from the study: Baseline testing showed seropositivity in only six or seven AZD1222 recipients.

V lost 0 bases and J lost 2, with 10 bases in between. CDR3 length equals 15 residues. From germline, CDR1 is MGHRA and CDR2 YSYEKL. Clones were sequenced by immunoSEQ multiplex PCR, and TCRdb holds only the in-frame ones, with some missing. The table lists fewer than 85,000 clones, 88% of them singletons, with approximately 5% in the top ten. As for this clone: The antigen is not known.

This clonotype originated in an adult who received the MenACWY meningococcal vaccine as a control. V and J are TRBV4-1 and TRBJ1-2, with D perhaps matching TRBD1 (5 bases). Here the sequenced sample was peripheral blood, taken 28 days after the second dose of the MenACWY control vaccine. The CDR3 DNA reads TGCGCCAGCAGCCAAGAGGTCAGGGCGAACTATGGCTACACCTTC. Translating gives CASSQEVRANYGYTF.